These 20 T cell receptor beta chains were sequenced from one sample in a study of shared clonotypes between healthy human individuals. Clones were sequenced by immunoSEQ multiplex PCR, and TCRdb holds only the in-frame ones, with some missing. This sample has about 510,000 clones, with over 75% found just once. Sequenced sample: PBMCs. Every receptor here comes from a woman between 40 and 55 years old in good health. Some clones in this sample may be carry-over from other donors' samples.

The CDR3 DNA reads as TGTGCCAGTAGGGGGAACACCGGGGAGCTGTTTTTT. Its translation: CASRGNTGELFF. The chain carries TRBV19 and TRBJ2-2; D remains unclear. Trimming shortened V by 6 bases and J by 1 base, and 3 bases separated the two germline ends. CDR3 length equals 12 residues. CDR1 is LNHDA and CDR2 is SQIVND in the germline V gene (reference sequence).

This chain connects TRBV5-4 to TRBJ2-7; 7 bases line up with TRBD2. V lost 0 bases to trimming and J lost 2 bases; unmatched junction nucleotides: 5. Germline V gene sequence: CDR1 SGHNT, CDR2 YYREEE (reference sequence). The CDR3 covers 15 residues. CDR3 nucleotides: TGTGCCAGCAGCTTGGTGGCTAGCGGAACCTACGAGCAGTACTTC. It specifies CASSLVASGTYEQYF.

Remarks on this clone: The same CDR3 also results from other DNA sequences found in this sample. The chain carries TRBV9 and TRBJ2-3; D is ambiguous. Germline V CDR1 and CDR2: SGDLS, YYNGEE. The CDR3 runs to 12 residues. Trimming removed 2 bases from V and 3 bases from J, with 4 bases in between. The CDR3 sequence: CASSVSTDTQYF. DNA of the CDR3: TGTGCCAGCAGCGTTAGTACAGATACGCAGTATTTT.

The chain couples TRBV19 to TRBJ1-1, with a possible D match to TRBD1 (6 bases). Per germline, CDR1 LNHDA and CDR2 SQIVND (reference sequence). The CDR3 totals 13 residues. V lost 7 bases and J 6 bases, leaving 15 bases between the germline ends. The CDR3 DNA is TGTGCCAGTACCCTTACAGGGCCGTCTGAAGCTTTCTTT. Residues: CASTLTGPSEAFF. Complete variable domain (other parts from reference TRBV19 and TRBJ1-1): DGGITQSPKYLFRKEGQNVTLSCEQNLNHDAMYWYRQDPGQGLRLIYYSQIVNDFQKGDIAEGYSVSREKKESFPLTVTSAQKNPTAFYLCASTLTGPSEAFFGQGTRLTVV.

The CDR3 nucleotides read TGTGCCATCAGTGAACAACCCGGGACTAGCGGAGATACGCAGTATTTT. Translated: CAISEQPGTSGDTQYF. J is TRBJ2-3 and V is TRBV10-3, with 11 bases aligning to TRBD2. This CDR3 has 16 amino acids. Unmatched junction bases numbered 7, after V lost 3 bases and J lost 5 bases. Germline V lookup: CDR1 ENHRY, CDR2 SYGVKD.

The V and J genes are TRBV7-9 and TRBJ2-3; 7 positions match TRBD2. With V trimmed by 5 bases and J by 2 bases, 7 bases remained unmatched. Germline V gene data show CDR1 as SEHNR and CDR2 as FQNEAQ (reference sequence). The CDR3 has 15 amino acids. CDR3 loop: CASSPWGLPTDTQYF. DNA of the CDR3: TGTGCCAGCAGCCCCTGGGGACTACCCACAGATACGCAGTATTTT.

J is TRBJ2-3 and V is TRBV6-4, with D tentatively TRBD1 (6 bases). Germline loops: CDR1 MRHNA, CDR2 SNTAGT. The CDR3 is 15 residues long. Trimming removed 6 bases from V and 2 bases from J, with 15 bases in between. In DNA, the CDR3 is TGTGCCAGCAGAGATACAGACAGGCCCACAGATACGCAGTATTTT. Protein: CASRDTDRPTDTQYF.

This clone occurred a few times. The CDR3 region is CAGTGDNTEAFF. DNA of the CDR3: TGTGCCGGGACCGGAGACAACACTGAAGCTTTCTTT. This chain links TRBV30 with TRBJ1-1; possibly TRBD1 for D (5 bases). The CDR3 runs to 12 residues. Germline V CDR1 and CDR2: GTSNPN, SVGIG (reference sequence). V lost 8 bases, J lost 2 bases, and 12 bases lay in between.

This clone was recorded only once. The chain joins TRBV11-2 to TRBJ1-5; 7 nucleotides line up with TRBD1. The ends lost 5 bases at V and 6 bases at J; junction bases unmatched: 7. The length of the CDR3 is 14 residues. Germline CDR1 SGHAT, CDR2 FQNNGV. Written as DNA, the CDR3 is TGTGCCAGCAGCCTCGACAGGGAGGGTCAGCCCCAGCATTTT. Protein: CASSLDREGQPQHF.

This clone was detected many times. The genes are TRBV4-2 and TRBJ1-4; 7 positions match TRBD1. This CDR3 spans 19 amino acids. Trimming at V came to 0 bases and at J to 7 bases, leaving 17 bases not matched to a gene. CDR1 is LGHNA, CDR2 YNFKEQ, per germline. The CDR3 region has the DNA TGTGCCAGCAGCCAAGATGTACCCTATACAGGAGGGGGCGGTGAAAAACTGTTTTTT. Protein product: CASSQDVPYTGGGGEKLFF.

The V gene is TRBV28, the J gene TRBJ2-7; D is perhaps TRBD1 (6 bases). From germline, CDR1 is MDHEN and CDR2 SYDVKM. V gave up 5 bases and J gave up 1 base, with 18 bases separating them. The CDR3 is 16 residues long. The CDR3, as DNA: TGTGCCAGCAGTCCCTTGGGGGCGACCGCATCCTACGAGCAGTACTTC. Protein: CASSPLGATASYEQYF.

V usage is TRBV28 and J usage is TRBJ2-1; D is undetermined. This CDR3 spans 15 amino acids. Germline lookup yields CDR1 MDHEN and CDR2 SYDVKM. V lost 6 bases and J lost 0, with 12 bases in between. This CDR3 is CASSSPQVSYNEQFF. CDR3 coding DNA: TGTGCCAGCAGCTCACCTCAAGTCTCCTACAATGAGCAGTTCTTC.

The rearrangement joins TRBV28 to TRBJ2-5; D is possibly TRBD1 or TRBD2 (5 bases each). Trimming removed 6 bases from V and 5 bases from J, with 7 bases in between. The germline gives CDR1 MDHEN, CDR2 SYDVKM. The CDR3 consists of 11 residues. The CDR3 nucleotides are TGTGCCAGCAGGTGGGGGGAGACCCAGTACTTC. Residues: CASRWGETQYF.

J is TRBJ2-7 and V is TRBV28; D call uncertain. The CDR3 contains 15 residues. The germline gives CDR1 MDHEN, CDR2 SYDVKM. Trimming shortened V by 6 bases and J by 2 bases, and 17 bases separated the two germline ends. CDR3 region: CASRNSPATAYEQYF. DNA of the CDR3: TGTGCCAGCAGAAATAGTCCGGCGACGGCCTACGAGCAGTACTTC.

The CDR3 DNA reads TGTGCCAGCAGCGTAAGTAGAGGGGGAGACGTCCTGACTTTC. Residues: CASSVSRGGDVLTF. The chain has TRBV9 and TRBJ2-6, with D possibly matching TRBD1 (6 bases). With 1 base removed from V and 11 bases from J, the gap between germline ends came to 13 bases. Germline V CDR1 and CDR2: SGDLS, YYNGEE. There are 14 residues in the CDR3.

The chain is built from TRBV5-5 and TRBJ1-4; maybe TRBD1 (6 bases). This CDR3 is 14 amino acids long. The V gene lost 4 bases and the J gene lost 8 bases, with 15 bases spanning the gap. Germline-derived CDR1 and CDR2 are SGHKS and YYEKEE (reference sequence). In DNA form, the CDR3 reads TGTGCCAGCAGCGAACAGGGAGGAGGCGAAAAACTGTTTTTT. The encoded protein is CASSEQGGGEKLFF.

CDR3 region: CASSRLAGEIYNEQFF. The CDR3 region has the DNA TGTGCCAGCAGTCGACTAGCGGGAGAGATTTACAATGAGCAGTTCTTC. The chain carries TRBV2 and TRBJ2-1; 12 nucleotides align to TRBD2. CDR1 and CDR2 from the germline V gene are SNHLY and FYNNEI. This CDR3 spans 16 amino acids. Germline trimming cut 5 bases from V and 4 bases from J; bases unmatched to any gene: 6.

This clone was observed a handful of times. CDR3 in DNA: TGCGCCAGCAGACGGACTAGCGAAGAGACCCAGTACTTC. Encoded protein: CASRRTSEETQYF. The chain carries TRBV5-1 and TRBJ2-5; TRBD2 matches at 9 bases. CDR1 and CDR2 (germline): SGHRS, YFSETQ. V lost 5 bases, J lost 3 bases, and 2 bases stayed unmatched. The CDR3 contains 13 residues.

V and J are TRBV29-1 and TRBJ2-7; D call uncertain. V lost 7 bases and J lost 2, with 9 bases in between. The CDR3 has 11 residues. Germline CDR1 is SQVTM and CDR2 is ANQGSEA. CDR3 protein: CSADTTYEQYF. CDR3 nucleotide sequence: TGCAGCGCTGACACAACCTACGAGCAGTACTTC.

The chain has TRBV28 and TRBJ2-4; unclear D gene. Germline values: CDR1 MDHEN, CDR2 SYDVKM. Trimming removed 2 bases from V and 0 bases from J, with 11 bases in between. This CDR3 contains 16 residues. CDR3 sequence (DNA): TGTGCCAGCAGTTTAGTCGCAGCCCTAGCCAAAAACATTCAGTACTTC. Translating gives CASSLVAALAKNIQYF.